This entry concerns a single TCR beta chain. Its antigen is as yet unknown. The PCR contained 60 Vbeta and 13 Jbeta primers. Generated by immunoSEQ multiplex PCR, the TCRdb table keeps only in-frame clones and is missing some. This table holds 100,000 to 150,000 clones, under 80% found once. The data belong to a study of cytomegalovirus exposure and HLA in healthy donors. About the research overall: Most genotyped donors, 65% to 85% of fewer than 400, had Caucasian-associated genetic ancestry.

General study results and limits: One cluster of highly shared sequence variants probably arose as a sequencing artifact. A later analysis linked a missense variant in DCLRE1C to the trimming of TCR beta V and J genes.

Trimming removed 0 bases at V and 8 bases at J, with 13 bases between. The CDR3 extends over 14 amino acids. The V gene's germline CDR1 is LNHNV and CDR2 YYDKDF (reference sequence). This TCR was recovered from a middle-aged man in good health and CMV-seropositive. Sample: PBMCs. The chain carries TRBV15 and TRBJ1-2; D unclear. The CDR3 region has the DNA TGTGCCACCAGCAGAGATACGGGCCGAGGGGGCTACACCTTC. Its translation is CATSRDTGRGGYTF.